The clone carrying this T cell receptor beta chain was counted a single time. The data stem from a study of beta chain features in type 1 diabetes. The CDR3 runs to 13 residues. Per the germline V gene, CDR1 is MGHDK and CDR2 is SYGVNS. V was cut by 5 bases and J by 8 bases, with 15 bases left in between. Reverse transcribing all isolated RNA meant expressed TCRB transcripts were sequenced. Measured with immunoSEQ multiplex PCR; TCRdb has only the in-frame clones, and not every one. The data hold nearly 250,000 clones, with 68% observed a single time. V and J are TRBV25-1 and TRBJ1-2, with D perhaps TRBD1 (6 bases). The sequencing input was naive CD4+ T cells from blood. This receptor was identified in a man younger than 45 in good health. The CDR3 spells CASSITGPSGYTF. The CDR3 nucleotides read TGTGCCAGCAGTATAACAGGGCCTAGCGGCTACACCTTC.